The clone carrying this TCR beta chain was seen only once. What it binds is unknown. Sequencing was performed with immunoSEQ multiplex PCR; in TCRdb, only in-frame clones are kept and a portion is missing. The sample consists of fewer than 80,000 clones, 85% to 90% of them appearing once. Unstimulated regulatory T cells (CD4+CD25+CD127-), CD4+CD25- non-regulatory cells, CD4 and CD8 cells were FACS-sorted from thawed PBMCs. This record belongs to a study of Tregs in tolerant kidney transplant recipients. Broader study findings: Some patients' samples used different primers over time, so nucleotide sequences weren't comparable.

Germline V gene data show CDR1 as SGHTA and CDR2 as FQGNSA. The CDR3 has 13 amino acids. V gave up 5 bases and J gave up 2 bases, with 9 bases separating them. Here the sequenced sample was CD4+ T cells from blood, taken before the transplant. The gene calls are TRBV7-2 and TRBJ1-1; D possibly corresponds to TRBD1 (6 bases). The TCR originated in a human donor who received a combined kidney and bone marrow transplant. The DNA of the CDR3 is TGTGCCAGCAGCCTGGGACAAAACACTGAAGCTTTCTTT. It is translated as CASSLGQNTEAFF.